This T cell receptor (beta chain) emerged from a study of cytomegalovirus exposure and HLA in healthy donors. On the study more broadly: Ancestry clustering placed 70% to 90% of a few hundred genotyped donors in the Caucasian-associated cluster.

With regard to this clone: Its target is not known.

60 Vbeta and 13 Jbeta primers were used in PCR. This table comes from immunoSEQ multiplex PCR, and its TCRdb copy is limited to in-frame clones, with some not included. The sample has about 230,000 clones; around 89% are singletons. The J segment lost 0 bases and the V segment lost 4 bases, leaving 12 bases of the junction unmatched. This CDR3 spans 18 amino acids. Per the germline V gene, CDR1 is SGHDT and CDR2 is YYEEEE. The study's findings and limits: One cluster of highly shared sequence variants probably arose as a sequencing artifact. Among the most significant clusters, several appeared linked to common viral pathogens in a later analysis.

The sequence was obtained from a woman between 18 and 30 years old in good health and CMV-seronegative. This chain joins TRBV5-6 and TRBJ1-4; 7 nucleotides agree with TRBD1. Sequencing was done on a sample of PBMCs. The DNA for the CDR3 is TGTGCCAGCAGCCAACTGGGTACAGGGGATGCAACTAATGAAAAACTGTTTTTT. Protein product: CASSQLGTGDATNEKLFF.